This entry lists 25 T cell receptor beta chains sequenced from one sample in a study of cytomegalovirus exposure and HLA in healthy donors. With 60 Vbeta and 13 Jbeta primers, the PCR was carried out. TCRdb's copy holds only in-frame clones and misses some; the assay was immunoSEQ multiplex PCR. This sample yields 150,000 to 200,000 clones, of which about four fifths are seen a single time; approximately 1.8% belongs to the top ten. The sequenced sample was PBMCs. Every receptor here comes from a man younger than 35 in good health and CMV-seronegative.

The genes are TRBV7-2 and TRBJ1-1; TRBD1 agrees at 10 bases. V was pared by 1 base and J by 5 bases, with 4 bases of the junction left unmatched. Germline loops: CDR1 SGHTA, CDR2 FQGNSA. The CDR3 extends over 15 amino acids. DNA of the CDR3: TGTGCCAGCAGCTTAGGGGGACAGGGGATAACTGAAGCTTTCTTT. Translating gives CASSLGGQGITEAFF.

J is TRBJ2-1 and V is TRBV5-6; D might be TRBD2 (5 bases). Looked up from germline, CDR1 is SGHDT and CDR2 is YYEEEE. The CDR3 is made up of 14 amino acids. V was shortened by 4 bases and J by 4 bases, with 12 bases between the two germline ends. CDR3 bases: TGTGCCAGCAGCCCGGGAACAAGTTACAATGAGCAGTTCTTC. This encodes CASSPGTSYNEQFF.

The CDR3 DNA sequence: TGTGCCACAGGACAGTATACGGGACTAGCGACAGATACGCAGTATTTT. As protein: CATGQYTGLATDTQYF. This sequence joins TRBV28 and TRBJ2-3, with 10 positions matching TRBD2. V lost 10 bases, J lost 3 bases, and 13 bases stayed unmatched. Germline-derived CDR1 and CDR2 are MDHEN and SYDVKM. The CDR3 is 16 residues long.

With respect to this clone: Germline is not matched at one junction end, which may reflect a read error. V gene TRBV7-7 combines with J gene TRBJ2-5; TRBD2 matches at 10 bases. Germline-derived CDR1 and CDR2 are SSHAT and FNYEAQ (reference sequence). This CDR3 spans 16 amino acids. Here the CDR3 DNA reads TGTGCTAGCAGCTCCAATCCCACTAGCGGGGTTGAGACCCAGTACTTC. This sequence encodes CASSSNPTSGVETQYF.

Only a few counts were recorded for this clone. The V and J genes are TRBV6-1 and TRBJ1-2; TRBD1 agrees at 7 bases. Trimming cost V 3 bases and J 4 bases; bases outside gene matches: 11. Per the germline V gene, CDR1 is MNHNS and CDR2 is SASEGT. The CDR3 is made up of 16 amino acids. In DNA, the CDR3 is TGTGCCAGCAGTGATGCTCGGGACAGACTATTCTATGGCTACACCTTC. Translated, it gives CASSDARDRLFYGYTF.

The chain is built from TRBV27 and TRBJ2-7; no definite D call. The CDR3 covers 14 residues. V was trimmed by 2 bases and J by 2 bases, leaving 10 bases between them. In germline, CDR1 is MNHEY, CDR2 SMNVEV (reference sequence). The CDR3 DNA reads TGTGCCAGCAGTTTAAAGCCGTATCCCTACGAGCAGTACTTC. Its translation: CASSLKPYPYEQYF.

V is TRBV4-3 and J is TRBJ1-1, with 8 positions matching TRBD1. Germline V CDR1 and CDR2: LGHNA, YSLEER. This CDR3 is built from 14 residues. The V gene end was trimmed by 6 bases and the J gene end by 1 base; junction bases not matched to a gene: 4. The CDR3 coding sequence is TGCGCCAGCAGTCACAGGGGGGCGAACACTGAAGCTTTCTTT. It encodes CASSHRGANTEAFF.

The table lists this clone with a few counts. The chain joins TRBV7-3 to TRBJ2-1, with D uncertain. The CDR3 runs 12 residues. Germline V gene sequence: CDR1 SGHTA, CDR2 FQGTGA. V lost 5 bases to trimming and J lost 0 bases, with 2 bases between them. The CDR3 protein is CASSHSYNEQFF. The CDR3 region has the DNA TGTGCCAGCAGCCACTCCTACAATGAGCAGTTCTTC.

This clone appeared once. Here the CDR3 reads CASRGARLSTDTQYF. The DNA of the CDR3 is TGTGCCAGCCGGGGGGCTAGACTTAGCACAGATACGCAGTATTTT. J is TRBJ2-3 and V is TRBV28; D might be TRBD2 (7 bases). Trimming shortened V by 8 bases and J by 0 bases, and 15 bases separated the two germline ends. Germline CDR1 MDHEN, CDR2 SYDVKM. This CDR3 is built from 15 residues.

The chain recombines TRBV9 with TRBJ2-1; no firm D call. V lost 0 bases and J lost 0, with 10 bases in between. The CDR3 is 16 amino acids. Germline CDR1 SGDLS, CDR2 YYNGEE. In nucleotides, the CDR3 is TGTGCCAGCAGCGTAGGGATAGCCCGCTCCTACAATGAGCAGTTCTTC. Protein: CASSVGIARSYNEQFF.

The chain joins TRBV15 to TRBJ2-7; TRBD1 agrees at 10 bases. Looked up from germline, CDR1 is LNHNV and CDR2 is YYDKDF (reference sequence). The CDR3 has 16 residues. With V trimmed by 4 bases and J by 4 bases, 10 bases remained unmatched. The CDR3 coding sequence is TGTGCCACCAGCAAAATCACCGGGACAGGGGCATACGAGCAGTACTTC. It yields the protein CATSKITGTGAYEQYF. Full variable domain (missing parts from reference TRBV15 and TRBJ2-7): DAMVIQNPRYQVTQFGKPVTLSCSQTLNHNVMYWYQQKSSQAPKLLFHYYDKDFNNEADTPDNFQSRRPNTSFCFLDIRSPGLGDTAMYLCATSKITGTGAYEQYFGPGTRLTVT.

This chain links TRBV7-3 with TRBJ2-2; TRBD2 matches 11 bases. This CDR3 has 16 amino acids. Germline CDR1 and CDR2: SGHTA and FQGTGA. V trimming: 5 bases; J trimming: 4 bases; junction bases outside the gene matches: 6. The CDR3 sequence: CASSLRLAGLTGELFF. The CDR3 DNA reads TGTGCCAGCAGCCTACGACTAGCGGGACTCACCGGGGAGCTGTTTTTT. Full variable domain (missing parts from reference TRBV7-3 and TRBJ2-2): GAGVSQTPSNKVTEKGKYVELRCDPISGHTALYWYRQSLGQGPEFLIYFQGTGAADDSGLPNDRFFAVRPEGSVSTLKIQRTERGDSAVYLCASSLRLAGLTGELFFGEGSRLTVL.

A remark on this clone: The sample holds other DNA sequences that translate to the same CDR3. The chain recombines TRBV5-1 with TRBJ1-1, with D hard to call. The CDR3 has 14 amino acids. V lost 0 bases to trimming and J lost 1 base, with 7 bases between them. CDR1 is SGHRS and CDR2 is YFSETQ in the germline V gene. CDR3 nucleotides: TGCGCCAGCAGCTTGGACGGTGGGAACACTGAAGCTTTCTTT. Translation: CASSLDGGNTEAFF.

The V and J genes are TRBV25-1 and TRBJ1-5; D is undetermined. This CDR3 has 13 residues. Trimming pared 4 bases from V and 0 bases from J, leaving 4 bases between. Germline values: CDR1 MGHDK, CDR2 SYGVNS. This CDR3 reads CASSGYSNQPQHF. CDR3 sequence (DNA): TGTGCCAGCAGTGGTTATAGCAATCAGCCCCAGCATTTT.

This clone is a singleton in its sample. The chain is built from TRBV29-1 and TRBJ2-5; TRBD1 is a possible D gene (5 bases). V was trimmed by 6 bases and J by 4 bases, leaving 9 bases between them. CDR1 SQVTM and CDR2 ANQGSEA come from the germline V gene. The CDR3 length is 11 residues. The CDR3 loop reads CSVGQRETQYF. CDR3 sequence (DNA): TGCAGCGTGGGGCAGAGAGAGACCCAGTACTTC.

This chain connects TRBV4-3 to TRBJ2-5, with D hard to call. V was shortened by 5 bases and J by 1 base, with 11 bases between the two germline ends. This CDR3 contains 14 residues. Germline V gives CDR1 LGHNA, CDR2 YSLEER. The chain's CDR3 is CASSSQLFQETQYF. The CDR3, as DNA: TGCGCCAGCAGCTCACAGCTGTTCCAAGAGACCCAGTACTTC.

The gene calls are TRBV28 and TRBJ2-4; 9 bases are shared with TRBD1. Trimming cost V 4 bases and J 1 base; bases outside gene matches: 2. Germline V gives CDR1 MDHEN, CDR2 SYDVKM. This CDR3 has 15 amino acids. CDR3 sequence (DNA): TGTGCCAGCAGTTCACAGGGGGCCGCCAAAAACATTCAGTACTTC. Translated: CASSSQGAAKNIQYF.

The V and J genes are TRBV23-1 and TRBJ1-2; D might be TRBD1 (6 bases). TRBV23-1 is given ORF status, its function remaining uncertain. V was shortened by 0 bases and J by 8 bases, with 16 bases between the two germline ends. The CDR3 sequence is 15 residues long. CDR3 sequence reads: CASSQSPRAGEGYTF. The CDR3 nucleotides read TGCGCCAGCAGTCAATCGCCACGGGCAGGGGAAGGCTACACCTTC.

The chain carries TRBV13 and TRBJ2-2; TRBD1 is a possible D gene (6 bases). Germline CDR1 PRHDT, CDR2 FYEKMQ (reference sequence). The CDR3 spans 16 residues. V was trimmed by 6 bases and J by 2 bases, leaving 16 bases between them. In nucleotides, the CDR3 is TGTGCCAGCAGTAGTCTTCCGGACAGAAACACCGGGGAGCTGTTTTTT. This gives the protein CASSSLPDRNTGELFF.

This sequence joins TRBV11-2 and TRBJ2-5; D perhaps matches TRBD2 (5 bases). The end of the DNA aligns better with TRBJ2-7, so the J call may be wrong. Germline V gives CDR1 SGHAT, CDR2 FQNNGV. The CDR3 length is 14 residues. The CDR3, as DNA: TGTGCCAGCAGCTTAGACCGGGGTATCTACGAGCAGTACTTC. It yields the protein CASSLDRGIYEQYF.

This rearrangement joins TRBV4-3 to TRBJ2-3; the match to TRBD2 covers 8 bases. The J segment lost 4 bases and the V segment lost 0 bases, leaving 12 bases of the junction unmatched. Per germline, CDR1 LGHNA and CDR2 YSLEER. The length of the CDR3 is 18 residues. For the CDR3, the DNA is TGCGCCAGCAGCCAAGATTCGATCCGGGGGGGCGTATCAGATACGCAGTATTTT. This encodes CASSQDSIRGGVSDTQYF.

Concerning this clone: At one of its ends the junction is not consistent with the germline gene, which may arise from a read error. This chain connects TRBV7-9 to TRBJ2-5; no definite D call. This CDR3 has 12 residues. CDR1 and CDR2 (germline): SEHNR, FQNEAQ (reference sequence). The CDR3 loop reads CASSPASEAQYF. The CDR3 DNA follows: TGTGCCAGCAGCCCTGCATCAGAGGCCCAGTACTTC.

J is TRBJ2-3 and V is TRBV6-5; a weak D match, TRBD1 (5 bases). Germline V CDR1 and CDR2: MNHEY, SVGAGI. CDR3 length: 14 amino acids. Trimming removed 7 bases at V and 2 bases at J, with 13 bases between. The CDR3 DNA reads TGTGCCAGCAAAACAGACAGTATCACAGATACGCAGTATTTT. Translation: CASKTDSITDTQYF.

V usage is TRBV6-5 and J usage is TRBJ2-5; 9 bases fit TRBD2. Germline CDR1 and CDR2: MNHEY and SVGAGI. The CDR3 consists of 16 residues. Trimming at V came to 0 bases and at J to 3 bases, leaving 5 bases not matched to a gene. The CDR3 DNA sequence: TGTGCCAGCAGTTACTCCACTAGCGGGTTAAAAGAGACCCAGTACTTC. Amino acid sequence: CASSYSTSGLKETQYF.

This sequence joins TRBV6-4 and TRBJ1-1; TRBD1 aligns across 9 bases. Per the germline V gene, CDR1 is MRHNA and CDR2 is SNTAGT. This CDR3 is built from 15 residues. Trimming cost V 6 bases and J 1 base; bases outside gene matches: 6. CDR3 loop: CASRPDRGANTEAFF. The CDR3 region has the DNA TGTGCCAGCAGGCCCGACAGGGGGGCGAACACTGAAGCTTTCTTT.